This is a list of T cell receptor beta chains from one sample in a study of blood T cell repertoires in COVID-19. The assay was immunoSEQ multiplex PCR, and TCRdb's table has in-frame clones only and misses some. Of 180,000 or so clones detected, less than 90% appear once; the ten largest clones hold approximately 4.7%. Sequencing was carried out using PBMCs or T cells enriched from blood (not recorded which). The receptors stem from a woman aged 45 to 65 who had recovered from COVID-19. CDR3s include the opening cysteine and the closing phenylalanine or tryptophan. Fields, in order: J gene, clone size, V gene, D gene, CDR3 protein, CDR3 DNA. The D gene is left open where the match is weak. Part of the rows lack a size; the others show once, few, many or a class for expanded clones.

TRBJ1-2 | NA | TRBV2 | NA | CASSRRGHGYTF | TGTGCCAGCAGCCGGCGCGGGCATGGCTACACCTTC
TRBJ1-1 | NA | TRBV29-1 | NA | CSVKYDLSGNTEAFF | TGCAGCGTTAAATATGACTTGAGTGGGAACACTGAAGCTTTCTTT
TRBJ1-1 | NA | TRBV28 | TRBD1 | CASSRGPNTEAFF | TGTGCCAGCAGCAGGGGGCCCAACACTGAAGCTTTCTTT
TRBJ1-4 | NA | TRBV27 | NA | CASSFRQGNLEKLFF | TGTGCCAGCAGTTTTCGGCAGGGGAACCTCGAAAAACTGTTTTTT
TRBJ1-6 | NA | TRBV7-2 | NA | CASSSEGTYSPLHF | TGTGCCAGCAGTTCTGAGGGAACGTATTCACCCCTCCACTTT
TRBJ2-2 | NA | TRBV12-3/TRBV12-4 | TRBD2 | CANQRGGTQELFF | TGTGCCAACCAGCGGGGGGGGACCCAGGAGCTGTTTTTT
TRBJ1-1 | NA | TRBV27 | NA | CASKTQGPVAEAFF | TGTGCCAGCAAGACCCAGGGGCCTGTGGCTGAAGCTTTCTTT
TRBJ2-3 | NA | TRBV19 | NA | CASRYPGGRHTDTQYF | TGTGCCAGTAGATACCCCGGGGGACGGCACACAGATACGCAGTATTTT
TRBJ1-1 | NA | TRBV5-6 | NA | CASSPGGAEAFF | TGTGCCAGCAGCCCCGGGGGGGCTGAAGCTTTCTTT
TRBJ1-5 | many | TRBV11-3 | NA | CASSLDSGDQPQHF | TGTGCCAGCAGCTTAGACTCGGGGGATCAGCCCCAGCATTTT
TRBJ2-3 | NA | TRBV5-5 | NA | CASSLGQITDTQYF | TGTGCCAGCAGCTTGGGCCAGATCACAGATACGCAGTATTTT
TRBJ2-3 | NA | TRBV7-2 | NA | CASSSYRDLGGHTQYF | TGTGCCAGCAGCTCTTACCGGGACCTCGGGGGTCATACGCAGTATTTT
TRBJ1-4 | NA | TRBV7-8 | TRBD1 | CASSLRGDRSEKLFF | TGTGCCAGCAGCTTAAGGGGGGACAGGAGTGAAAAACTGTTTTTT
TRBJ1-5 | NA | TRBV13 | TRBD1 | CASSSRDRELIGNQPQHF | TGTGCCAGCAGCTCCCGGGACAGGGAACTAATCGGCAATCAGCCCCAGCATTTT
TRBJ1-4 | NA | TRBV13 | TRBD1 | CASKRSGTGLEKLFF | TGTGCCAGCAAACGCTCTGGGACAGGGTTGGAAAAACTGTTTTTT
TRBJ1-5 | NA | TRBV5-1 | TRBD1 | CASSLVTGANQPQHF | TGCGCCAGCAGCTTGGTGACAGGGGCCAATCAGCCCCAGCATTTT
TRBJ1-1 | NA | TRBV5-6 | NA | CASSLGGNTEAFF | TGTGCCAGCAGCTTAGGAGGGAACACTGAAGCTTTCTTT
TRBJ1-4 | NA | TRBV27 | NA | CASSFRGLGEKLFF | TGTGCCAGCAGTTTCCGGGGGTTAGGTGAAAAACTGTTTTTT
TRBJ2-2 | NA | TRBV7-2 | TRBD1 | CASSARTGVGELFF | TGTGCCAGCAGCGCCCGCACAGGGGTAGGGGAGCTGTTTTTT
TRBJ1-4 | NA | TRBV6-5 | TRBD1 | CASSYSHRGGNEKLFF | TGTGCCAGCAGTTACTCGCACAGGGGGGGAAATGAAAAACTGTTTTTT